These 30 T cell receptor beta chains were sequenced from one sample in a study of cytomegalovirus exposure and HLA in healthy donors. The PCR used 60 Vbeta and 13 Jbeta primers. Here immunoSEQ multiplex PCR was the method, and the copy in TCRdb shows in-frame clones only, minus some. The table includes about 70,000 clones, around 80% detected once. Material: PBMCs. The receptors come from a girl aged 10-17 years in good health and CMV-seropositive.

This chain uses TRBV30 with TRBJ2-2, with 8 bases lining up with TRBD2. The CDR3 consists of 14 residues. With 4 bases clipped from V and 3 bases from J, the junction kept 4 bases outside the gene matches. Germline loops: CDR1 GTSNPN, CDR2 SVGIG (reference sequence). The CDR3 loop is CAWKRGGDTGELFF. For the CDR3, the DNA is TGTGCCTGGAAACGGGGGGGAGACACCGGGGAGCTGTTTTTT.

V is TRBV9 and J is TRBJ1-2; D gene ambiguous. This CDR3 spans 14 amino acids. V lost 2 bases and J 1 base, leaving 9 bases between the germline ends. The V gene's germline CDR1 is SGDLS and CDR2 YYNGEE. Written as DNA, the CDR3 is TGTGCCAGCAGCGTCGACGGGGATAACTATGGCTACACCTTC. This sequence encodes CASSVDGDNYGYTF.

A few counts support this clone. The gene calls are TRBV28 and TRBJ2-7, with TRBD1 matching over 9 bases. CDR3 length equals 19 residues. Germline V gene sequence: CDR1 MDHEN, CDR2 SYDVKM. Trimming cost V 7 bases and J 2 bases; bases outside gene matches: 21. CDR3: CASTTRKPTPGQGTYEQYF. CDR3 nucleotide sequence: TGTGCCAGCACGACACGTAAACCTACTCCGGGACAGGGAACCTACGAGCAGTACTTC.

J is TRBJ1-1 and V is TRBV13; D is unclear. The V end was cut by 5 bases, the J end by 0 bases, with 13 bases between. Germline CDR1 and CDR2: PRHDT and FYEKMQ (reference sequence). The CDR3 contains 15 residues. The CDR3 bases are TGTGCCAGCAGCCCGCGCCTCTCCATGAACACTGAAGCTTTCTTT. It translates to CASSPRLSMNTEAFF. Together with reference TRBV13 and TRBJ1-1, the CDR3 gives the full variable domain: AAGVIQSPRHLIKEKRETATLKCYPIPRHDTVYWYQQGPGQDPQFLISFYEKMQSDKGSIPDRFSAQQFSDYHSELNMSSLELGDSALYFCASSPRLSMNTEAFFGQGTRLTVV.

V and J are TRBV30 and TRBJ1-1; D not resolved. V was shortened by 0 bases and J by 1 base, with 6 bases between the two germline ends. The CDR3 spans 13 residues. Germline CDR1 is GTSNPN and CDR2 is SVGIG (reference sequence). The CDR3 protein is CAWSVVKNTEAFF. The DNA of the CDR3 is TGTGCCTGGAGTGTTGTTAAGAACACTGAAGCTTTCTTT. Full variable domain (remainder filled in from reference TRBV30 and TRBJ1-1): SQTIHQWPATLVQPVGSPLSLECTVEGTSNPNLYWYRQAAGRGLQLLFYSVGIGQISSEVPQNLSASRPQDRQFILSSKKLLLSDSGFYLCAWSVVKNTEAFFGQGTRLTVV.

The chain couples TRBV7-2 to TRBJ2-1, with 13 bases matching TRBD2. The germline gives CDR1 SGHTA, CDR2 FQGNSA. J was trimmed by 8 bases and V by 0 bases; bases with no gene match: 4. This CDR3 is 16 amino acids long. CDR3 bases: TGTGCCAGCAGCTTAGCGGTACTAGCGGGAGGGGATGAGCAGTTCTTC. This sequence encodes CASSLAVLAGGDEQFF.

This clone was seen a handful of times. The chain joins TRBV10-3 to TRBJ2-3; 7 bases map to TRBD1. CDR3 size: 16 residues. V shed 6 bases and J 0 bases; nucleotides not matched to a gene: 9. Germline assignment: CDR1 ENHRY and CDR2 SYGVKD. CDR3 protein: CAISDRAKGSTDTQYF. The CDR3 DNA reads as TGTGCCATCAGCGACAGGGCTAAAGGGAGCACAGATACGCAGTATTTT.

This chain connects TRBV28 to TRBJ1-6; D possibly corresponds to TRBD1 (5 bases). Germline V lookup: CDR1 MDHEN, CDR2 SYDVKM. The CDR3 loop spans 15 amino acids. The V gene lost 3 bases and the J gene lost 9 bases, with 15 bases spanning the gap. CDR3 region: CASSFLQGGASPLHF. CDR3 DNA sequence: TGTGCCAGCAGTTTTCTCCAGGGTGGGGCTTCACCCCTCCACTTT.

The chain combines TRBV7-8 with TRBJ1-5; perhaps TRBD1 as D (6 bases). The V gene's germline CDR1 is SGHVS and CDR2 FQNEAQ. The CDR3 sequence is 15 residues long. The V and J ends lost 3 bases and 1 base respectively, with 10 bases between them. The CDR3 region has the DNA TGTGCCAGCAGCTTTCAGGGGACGAGCAATCAGCCCCAGCATTTT. Translated: CASSFQGTSNQPQHF.

The chain couples TRBV23-1 to TRBJ1-2; no clear D. TRBV23-1 counts as an open reading frame of uncertain function. There are 10 residues in the CDR3. The V end was cut by 7 bases, the J end by 12 bases, with 12 bases between. CDR3 in DNA: TGCGCCAGCACTTTTGGGAGAAACACCTTC. Encoded protein: CASTFGRNTF.

The chain couples TRBV5-1 to TRBJ1-1, with no clear D. The CDR3 has 14 amino acids. The ends were cut back, 5 bases at V and 1 base at J, with 12 bases in the middle. Per germline, CDR1 SGHRS and CDR2 YFSETQ. CDR3: CASSSGVENTEAFF. The CDR3 coding sequence is TGCGCCAGCAGTTCCGGGGTAGAGAACACTGAAGCTTTCTTT. The variable domain in full, with the rest retrieved from reference TRBV5-1 and TRBJ1-1, is KAGVTQTPRYLIKTRGQQVTLSCSPISGHRSVSWYQQTPGQGLQFLFEYFSETQRNKGNFPGRFSGRQFSNSRSEMNVSTLELGDSALYLCASSSGVENTEAFFGQGTRLTVV.

This chain links TRBV30 with TRBJ1-1; D unresolved. This CDR3 has 12 amino acids. Germline V gives CDR1 GTSNPN, CDR2 SVGIG (reference sequence). The ends were cut back, 4 bases at V and 1 base at J, with 7 bases in the middle. CDR3 DNA: TGTGCCTGGACTTGGGCGAACACTGAAGCTTTCTTT. Amino acids: CAWTWANTEAFF.

The chain carries TRBV21-1 and TRBJ1-5; the table's D call of TRBD1 was not tested on the DNA. TRBV21-1 is annotated as a pseudogene. The CDR3 has 15 residues. This CDR3 is CASPTGTGGDQPQHF. CDR3 sequence (DNA): TGTGCCAGCCCCACAGGGACAGGGGGCGATCAGCCCCAGCATTTT.

This rearrangement joins TRBV29-1 to TRBJ1-4; D is possibly TRBD1 (6 bases). The V and J ends lost 3 bases and 8 bases respectively, with 10 bases between them. Germline V gene lookup returns CDR1 SQVTM and CDR2 ANQGSEA. This CDR3 has 12 residues. CDR3 residues: CSVEGGREKLFF. The CDR3 DNA is TGCAGCGTTGAGGGGGGGCGAGAAAAACTGTTTTTT. The full variable domain, in which reference TRBV29-1 and TRBJ1-4 provide the parts outside the CDR3, is SAVISQKPSRDICQRGTSLTIQCQVDSQVTMMFWYRQQPGQSLTLIATANQGSEATYESGFVIDKFPISRPNLTFSTLTVSNMSPEDSSIYLCSVEGGREKLFFGSGTQLSVL.

V usage is TRBV30 and J usage is TRBJ1-5, with D uncertain. V was cut by 2 bases and J by 4 bases, with 9 bases left in between. Germline V gives CDR1 GTSNPN, CDR2 SVGIG (reference sequence). CDR3 length: 13 residues. Here the CDR3 reads CAWSFGENQPQHF. CDR3 DNA sequence: TGTGCCTGGAGTTTCGGGGAGAATCAGCCCCAGCATTTT.

This chain links TRBV9 with TRBJ2-1; TRBD1 matches at 9 bases. CDR1 SGDLS and CDR2 YYNGEE come from the germline V gene. After removal of 0 bases from V and 7 bases from J, the junction contained 5 bases not matched to a gene. The CDR3 spans 15 residues. The CDR3 reads CASSVADRGTNEQFF. DNA of the CDR3: TGTGCCAGCAGCGTAGCGGACAGGGGTACGAATGAGCAGTTCTTC.

This chain connects TRBV10-3 to TRBJ2-3, with TRBD1 matching over 10 bases. Germline V gives CDR1 ENHRY, CDR2 SYGVKD. The CDR3 totals 16 residues. J was trimmed by 6 bases and V by 3 bases; bases with no gene match: 9. The CDR3 DNA sequence: TGTGCCATCAGTGACCTCGTCGGGACAGGGGCTGATACGCAGTATTTT. Amino acids: CAISDLVGTGADTQYF.

This chain connects TRBV7-8 to TRBJ2-7; 8 bases line up with TRBD1. CDR3 length: 13 residues. The J segment lost 5 bases and the V segment lost 3 bases, leaving 3 bases of the junction unmatched. CDR1 is SGHVS, CDR2 FQNEAQ, per germline. The CDR3 DNA reads TGTGCCAGCAGCTTGCGGACAGGGAACGAGCAGTACTTC. It is translated as CASSLRTGNEQYF.

The chain links TRBV5-1 to TRBJ2-7, with D maybe TRBD1 (5 bases). This CDR3 spans 13 amino acids. Germline CDR1 SGHRS, CDR2 YFSETQ. Trimming removed 0 bases at V and 6 bases at J, with 10 bases between. The CDR3 sequence is CASSLGGRAEQYF. Written as DNA, the CDR3 is TGCGCCAGCAGCTTGGGGGGCCGGGCCGAGCAGTACTTC.

The V call is TRBV5-4, the J call TRBJ2-5; TRBD2 agrees at 7 bases. With V trimmed by 4 bases and J by 2 bases, 2 bases remained unmatched. This CDR3 comprises 13 residues. The germline V gene encodes CDR1 SGHNT and CDR2 YYREEE (reference sequence). This CDR3 is CASSLGLQETQYF. CDR3 coding DNA: TGTGCCAGCAGCCTGGGACTACAAGAGACCCAGTACTTC.

The gene calls are TRBV27 and TRBJ1-4; D is uncertain. From germline, CDR1 is MNHEY and CDR2 SMNVEV (reference sequence). Trimming shortened V by 6 bases and J by 8 bases, and 10 bases separated the two germline ends. The CDR3 has 12 residues. The chain's CDR3 is CASRTFGEKLFF. Written as DNA, the CDR3 is TGTGCCAGCAGAACGTTCGGGGAAAAACTGTTTTTT.

This CDR3 reads CASSQDARNQPQHF. The CDR3 coding sequence is TGTGCCAGCAGCCAAGATGCGAGAAATCAGCCCCAGCATTTT. This sequence joins TRBV4-2 and TRBJ1-5; D ambiguous. The CDR3 is 14 residues long. The germline gives CDR1 LGHNA, CDR2 YNFKEQ. Trimming stripped 0 bases from V and 4 bases from J, with 7 bases between.

This rearrangement joins TRBV28 to TRBJ1-2; 9 bases align to TRBD1. The CDR3 has 15 amino acids. CDR1 MDHEN and CDR2 SYDVKM come from the germline V gene. V gave up 2 bases and J gave up 8 bases; unmatched junction bases: 9. The CDR3 region has the DNA TGTGCCAGCAGTTTACCCGCTGACAGGGGGAAAGGCTACACCTTC. This encodes CASSLPADRGKGYTF.

The rearrangement joins TRBV9 to TRBJ2-2, with 7 bases that match TRBD1. The length of the CDR3 is 13 residues. V shed 3 bases and J 10 bases; nucleotides not matched to a gene: 6. The germline CDR1 and CDR2 sequences are SGDLS and YYNGEE. CDR3 in DNA: TGTGCCAGCAGCGAACATGACAGGGAGGAGCTGTTTTTT. Translating it yields CASSEHDREELFF.

The CDR3 DNA follows: TGTGCCAGCAGCATCGAGACAGGGGCCTCCTACGAGCAGTACTTC. Translating it yields CASSIETGASYEQYF. The rearrangement links TRBV5-4 to TRBJ2-7, with TRBD1 identical over 8 bases. The germline gives CDR1 SGHNT, CDR2 YYREEE (reference sequence). The CDR3 runs 15 residues. After removal of 4 bases from V and 0 bases from J, the junction contained 6 bases not matched to a gene.

J is TRBJ2-1 and V is TRBV15; TRBD2 agrees at 11 bases. The V gene's germline CDR1 is LNHNV and CDR2 YYDKDF (reference sequence). J lost 5 bases, V lost 6 bases, and 6 bases had no gene match. The CDR3 consists of 15 residues. In DNA, the CDR3 is TGTGCCACCAGGGTAGCGGGAGGGCCCCACAATGAGCAGTTCTTC. The encoded protein is CATRVAGGPHNEQFF. Combining the CDR3 with reference TRBV15 and TRBJ2-1 gives the whole variable domain DAMVIQNPRYQVTQFGKPVTLSCSQTLNHNVMYWYQQKSSQAPKLLFHYYDKDFNNEADTPDNFQSRRPNTSFCFLDIRSPGLGDTAMYLCATRVAGGPHNEQFFGPGTRLTVL.

This sequence joins TRBV5-6 and TRBJ2-1; D is unresolved. The CDR3 is 16 amino acids. V dropped 1 base and J dropped 2 bases, with 13 bases sitting between them. Germline assignment: CDR1 SGHDT and CDR2 YYEEEE. The CDR3 nucleotides are TGTGCCAGCAGCTTGTTTGTACAGACCGCCTACAATGAGCAGTTCTTC. Its protein is CASSLFVQTAYNEQFF.

The chain combines TRBV6-5 with TRBJ1-6; 9 nucleotides agree with TRBD1. Losses at the gene ends were 5 bases for V and 10 bases for J; bases not matched to a gene: 9. Germline values: CDR1 MNHEY, CDR2 SVGAGI. The CDR3 length is 15 residues. The CDR3 loop is CASSRTGGAGSPLHF. CDR3 bases: TGTGCCAGCAGTCGTACAGGGGGCGCAGGCTCACCCCTCCACTTT.

The CDR3 DNA sequence: TGTGCCAGCAGCCCGACAGGGTGGCCTAGCACAGATACGCAGTATTTT. Translation gives CASSPTGWPSTDTQYF. This rearrangement joins TRBV9 to TRBJ2-3, with 7 bases lining up with TRBD1. V lost 4 bases to trimming and J lost 0 bases; unmatched junction nucleotides: 8. Per the germline V gene, CDR1 is SGDLS and CDR2 is YYNGEE. The CDR3 consists of 16 residues.

This chain joins TRBV28 and TRBJ1-5; the match to TRBD1 covers 7 bases. Germline V gene data show CDR1 as MDHEN and CDR2 as SYDVKM. The CDR3 has 17 amino acids. With V trimmed by 2 bases and J by 5 bases, 12 bases remained unmatched. The CDR3 loop is CASSLPNQGVADQPQHF. The CDR3 nucleotides are TGTGCCAGCAGTTTACCCAATCAGGGGGTGGCGGATCAGCCCCAGCATTTT.